This T cell receptor beta chain is drawn from a study of blood T cell repertoires in COVID-19. Looking at the study overall: Nucleic acid was either cDNA or gDNA, and it came from T cells, B-cell-depleted T cells, or PBMCs.

Sequencing was performed with immunoSEQ multiplex PCR; in TCRdb, only in-frame clones are kept and a portion is missing. The data show around 310,000 clones, about 90% seen once. Individuals drawn from under 30 US areas were roughly 18 to 89 years old. Self-reported history from a screening survey and questionnaire set each donor's cohort. Two consecutive negative NP/OP PCR tests, clearance, or resolved symptoms defined Cohort 3 recovery. CDR1 is SGHDT and CDR2 is YYEEEE in the germline V gene. Trimming left V 1 base short and J 4 bases short, with 20 bases between. This CDR3 contains 17 residues. The TCR was taken from a woman aged 25 to 45 who had recovered from COVID-19. The source material was PBMCs or T cells enriched from blood (not recorded which). The V gene is TRBV5-6, the J gene TRBJ1-1; a weak D match, TRBD1 (6 bases). Here the CDR3 reads CASSLLQGNFRFTEAFF. The CDR3 DNA follows: TGTGCCAGCAGCTTGTTACAGGGCAACTTTAGGTTCACTGAAGCTTTCTTT.